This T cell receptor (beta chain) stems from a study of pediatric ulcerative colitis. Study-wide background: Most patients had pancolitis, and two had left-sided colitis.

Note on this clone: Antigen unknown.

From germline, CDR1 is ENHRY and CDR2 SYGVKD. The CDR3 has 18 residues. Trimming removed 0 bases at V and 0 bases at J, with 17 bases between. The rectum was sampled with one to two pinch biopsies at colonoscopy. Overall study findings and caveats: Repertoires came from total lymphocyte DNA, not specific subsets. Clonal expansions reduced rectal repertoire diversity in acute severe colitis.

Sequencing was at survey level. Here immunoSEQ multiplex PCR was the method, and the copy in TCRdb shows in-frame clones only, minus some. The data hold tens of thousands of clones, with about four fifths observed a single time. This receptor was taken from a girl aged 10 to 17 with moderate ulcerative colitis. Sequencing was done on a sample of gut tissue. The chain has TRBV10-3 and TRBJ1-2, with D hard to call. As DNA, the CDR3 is TGTGCCATCAGTGAGTCGGTTATACGGATAATAACTAACTATGGCTACACCTTC. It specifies CAISESVIRIITNYGYTF.